This T cell receptor beta chain was captured in a study of post-analysis software for immune sequencing data (dated by TCRdb to between 2015 and 2017). About the investigation overall: The recorded disease courses included relapsing-remitting, secondary progressive and progressive-relapsing multiple sclerosis, and some patients had no subtype annotation. A subset of samples was prepared in parallel using single-end sample barcoding, then pooled and co-amplified after Illumina adapter ligation. Patient repertoires were compared against 11 to 12 previously published healthy control repertoires from donors aged 6 to 25 years.

To demonstrate the VDJtools post-analysis software, the study profiled TCR beta repertoires from the peripheral blood of about a dozen young patients with multiple sclerosis. The multiple sclerosis patients were children and adolescents ranging in age from roughly 6 to 15 years. In the germline V gene, CDR1 corresponds to ENHRY and CDR2 to SYGVKD. The CDR3 spans 13 residues, from the cysteine through the phenylalanine. Only the CDR3 portion is preserved as DNA: 39 bases, with reading frame beginning at the first base. Trimming costs V 3 bases and J 3 bases, and their ends lie 3 bases apart. Comment on this clonotype: Its antigen is unknown. No base qualities exist here, and no much larger clone lies one base off it.

Preparation of the library involved PCR. The sequencer was an Illumina HiSeq 2500. To reduce PCR and sequencing biases, unique molecular identifiers were built into the TCR beta cDNA libraries. Every 1 to 10 million input T cells yielded approximately 500,000 cDNA molecules, meaning each molecule approximated one T cell. The same protocol used for the earlier healthy control dataset was applied to prepare and sequence the patient libraries. Within a given batch, samples were prepared together, multiplexed and sequenced on the same HiSeq lane. Per the source publication's procedure: MIGEC handled the raw barcoded reads, throwing out single-read molecular identifier groups before consensus assembly and CDR3 extraction. Clonotype tables were post-analysed with VDJtools, normalizing diversity by down-sampling all datasets to the smallest sample size. Repertoire overlap clustering matched CDR3 amino acid but not nucleotide sequences to correct batch-related cross-sample contamination. The public reads were reanalyzed by TCRdb: fastp trimming at Q25, MiXCR alignment, in-frame beta chains only. Rows are unified per CDR3 protein, each entry keeping the most common DNA and genes. V and J calls and clone size were set by TCRdb, not the authors. The sample table records 600,000 to 700,000 distinct CDR3 sequences; around 64% of these occur just once. Approximately 11% of the sample is in the top ten clones.

Here is what the overall study found, with its caveats: Strong co-clustering of samples prepared in the same batch was shown by direct clustering with F measure, prompting a batch-effect correction. Patients showed significantly higher frequencies than controls for roughly five TRBV segments, among them TRBV5-6, TRBV5-1 and TRBV20-1. The control group was slightly older than the multiple sclerosis patient group. Multiple sclerosis patients had significantly lower normalized Chao1 diversity than controls, a result that suggests substantial peripheral T-cell clonal expansion.

The rearrangement joined TRBV10-3 to TRBJ1-6, with the D gene not confidently named. What was sequenced was blood. This TCR came from a girl aged 2-10 years with multiple sclerosis. The DNA sequence is as follows: TGTGCCATCAGTGACAGCTATAATTCACCCCTCCACTTT. It translates to CAISDSYNSPLHF.